These T cell receptor beta chains were read from a single sample in a study of T cell responses to AZD1222 COVID-19 vaccine. Repertoires were generated with immunoSEQ multiplex PCR, while TCRdb's copy carries only in-frame clones and drops some. The data contain around 180,000 clones, more than 80% of them singletons. The sample here was peripheral blood, taken on day 0 of AZD1222 vaccination. The source is an adult in good health. Each CDR3 is given with its conserved first and last residue. The order of the fields is V gene, clone size, J gene, D gene, CDR3 protein, CDR3 DNA. A D gene is named only where the DNA matches it firmly. Clone size is stated in some rows and not others, as once, few, many or a class when expanded.

>TRBV20-1|-|TRBJ2-5|-
CSASGLGAGETQYF
TGCAGTGCTAGTGGTTTGGGAGCGGGAGAGACCCAGTACTTC
>TRBV5-1|-|TRBJ2-1|-
CASSWWPSNEQFF
TGCGCCAGCAGCTGGTGGCCTAGCAATGAGCAGTTCTTC
>TRBV18|-|TRBJ2-5|-
CASSPQAGQETQYF
TGTGCCAGCTCACCCCAGGCAGGTCAAGAGACCCAGTACTTC
>TRBV9|-|TRBJ1-5|TRBD1
CASSEGTGANNQPQHF
TGTGCCAGCAGCGAAGGGACAGGGGCTAACAATCAGCCCCAGCATTTT
>TRBV7-8|-|TRBJ2-2|TRBD1
CASSHRTGRRTGELFF
TGTGCCAGCAGCCATAGGACAGGGAGGAGGACCGGGGAGCTGTTTTTT
>TRBV10-3|-|TRBJ1-1|TRBD1
CAISEYRGGTEAFF
TGTGCCATCAGTGAGTACAGGGGAGGAACTGAAGCTTTCTTT
>TRBV3-1/TRBV3-2|-|TRBJ1-1|-
CASSQGLGSNTEAFF
TGTGCCAGCAGCCAAGGATTGGGATCGAACACTGAAGCTTTCTTT
>TRBV10-1|-|TRBJ1-3|-
CASSEGISGNTIYF
TGCGCCAGCAGTGAAGGGATCTCTGGAAACACCATATATTTT
>TRBV5-1|few|TRBJ2-2|-
CASSFAPTGELFF
TGCGCCAGCAGCTTCGCCCCCACCGGGGAGCTGTTTTTT
>TRBV27|-|TRBJ1-1|-
CASTLIGGEAFF
TGTGCCAGCACTCTTATAGGGGGTGAAGCTTTCTTT
>TRBV2|-|TRBJ1-1|-
CASSASEDTLEAFF
TGTGCCAGCAGTGCCTCGGAAGACACCCTTGAAGCTTTCTTT
>TRBV27|once|TRBJ2-7|TRBD2
CASSSVGGFDEQYF
TGTGCCAGCAGTTCGGTGGGGGGGTTCGACGAGCAGTACTTC
>TRBV2|-|TRBJ1-5|TRBD1
CASKSTGELNQPQHF
TGTGCCAGCAAATCGACAGGGGAACTCAATCAGCCCCAGCATTTT
>TRBV5-8|once|TRBJ1-5|TRBD1
CASNMGQGHQPQHF
TGTGCCAGCAATATGGGACAGGGGCATCAGCCCCAGCATTTT
>TRBV28|-|TRBJ1-5|-
CASSLFGHRGGGSNQPQHF
TGTGCCAGCAGTTTATTCGGCCACCGTGGGGGGGGGAGCAATCAGCCCCAGCATTTT
>TRBV4-1|-|TRBJ1-4|TRBD1
CASSPTDRDDEKLFF
TGCGCCAGCAGCCCAACGGACAGGGACGATGAAAAACTGTTTTTT
>TRBV27|-|TRBJ2-6|-
CASSLWGRGANVLTF
TGTGCCAGCAGTTTATGGGGGCGTGGGGCCAACGTCCTGACTTTC
>TRBV7-9|-|TRBJ1-1|-
CASSVDTSGAEAFF
TGTGCCAGCAGCGTGGACACCTCCGGCGCTGAAGCTTTCTTT
>TRBV6-5|-|TRBJ1-1|-
CASSYLASLNTEAFF
TGTGCCAGCAGTTACTTGGCCAGCCTGAACACTGAAGCTTTCTTT
>TRBV4-1|-|TRBJ2-5|TRBD2
CASSLRGVEETQYF
TGCGCCAGCAGCCTGCGGGGGGTAGAGGAGACCCAGTACTTC
>TRBV7-2|-|TRBJ1-4|-
CASSLAGGLGEKLFF
TGTGCCAGCAGCTTAGCGGGGGGGCTAGGGGAAAAACTGTTTTTT
>TRBV19|-|TRBJ1-5|TRBD1
CASSITRTGVVGNQPQHF
TGTGCCAGTAGTATTACAAGGACAGGGGTTGTCGGCAATCAGCCCCAGCATTTT
>TRBV19|-|TRBJ2-3|-
CASRRQASTDTQYF
TGTGCCAGTAGGCGACAGGCTAGCACAGATACGCAGTATTTT
>TRBV11-2|-|TRBJ2-1|TRBD1
CASSRGQSSYNEQFF
TGTGCCAGCAGCCGGGGACAGAGCTCCTACAATGAGCAGTTCTTC
>TRBV6-1|-|TRBJ1-2|-
CASSEWGGYTF
TGTGCCAGCAGTGAATGGGGTGGCTACACCTTC
>TRBV4-1|-|TRBJ2-6|TRBD1
CASSQGTGSSGANVLTF
TGCGCCAGCAGCCAGGGGACAGGGAGCTCTGGGGCCAACGTCCTGACTTTC
>TRBV2|-|TRBJ1-6|-
CASSDRSPYNSPLHF
TGTGCCAGCAGTGATCGTAGTCCCTATAATTCACCCCTCCACTTT
>TRBV3-1/TRBV3-2|-|TRBJ1-6|-
CASSQEGTQGSPLHF
TGTGCCAGCAGCCAAGAGGGGACCCAGGGGTCACCCCTCCACTTT
>TRBV5-1|-|TRBJ1-1|-
CASSLESVVSEAFF
TGCGCCAGCAGCTTGGAGTCTGTGGTCTCTGAAGCTTTCTTT
>TRBV24-1|-|TRBJ2-1|-
CATSDLRGNEQFF
TGTGCCACCAGTGATTTGCGGGGCAATGAGCAGTTCTTC
>TRBV5-1|few|TRBJ2-3|-
CASSLAVGHTDTQYF
TGCGCCAGCAGCTTGGCCGTCGGGCACACAGATACGCAGTATTTT
>TRBV13|-|TRBJ2-2|-
CASSLSHGRTNTGELFF
TGTGCCAGCAGCTTAAGTCACGGACGGACGAACACCGGGGAGCTGTTTTTT
>TRBV2|-|TRBJ2-7|TRBD2
CASSGPRAGGPYEQYF
TGTGCCAGCAGTGGCCCCCGGGCGGGGGGGCCCTACGAGCAGTACTTC
>TRBV14|-|TRBJ2-3|TRBD2
CASSQVLGRGGPDTQYF
TGTGCCAGCAGCCAAGTTTTGGGGCGGGGGGGCCCAGATACGCAGTATTTT
>TRBV20-1|-|TRBJ1-2|-
CSARWNYGYTF
TGCAGTGCTAGGTGGAACTATGGCTACACCTTC
>TRBV18|once|TRBJ1-5|-
CASSQTQENRPQHF
TGTGCCAGCTCACAAACGCAGGAGAATCGGCCCCAGCATTTT
>TRBV19|-|TRBJ2-2|-
CASNPTDNTGELFF
TGTGCCAGTAATCCGACAGATAACACCGGGGAGCTGTTTTTT
>TRBV6-1|once|TRBJ1-2|-
CASSEVVTDNYGYTF
TGTGCCAGCAGTGAAGTAGTCACAGATAACTATGGCTACACCTTC
>TRBV2|-|TRBJ2-3|TRBD1
CASRRRGLGTDTQYF
TGTGCCAGCAGGAGAAGGGGGCTCGGCACAGATACGCAGTATTTT
>TRBV7-9|-|TRBJ2-1|-
CASSPHSGNEQFF
TGTGCCAGCAGCCCCCACAGTGGCAATGAGCAGTTCTTC
>TRBV5-8|-|TRBJ1-4|-
CASSPTPATTKLFF
TGTGCCAGCAGCCCGACTCCGGCCACCACAAAACTGTTTTTT
>TRBV7-2|-|TRBJ2-1|-
CASSLGAGGSYNEQFF
TGTGCCAGCAGCTTGGGAGCAGGGGGGTCCTACAATGAGCAGTTCTTC
>TRBV13|-|TRBJ2-5|TRBD1
CASSNTGGARKTQYF
TGTGCCAGCAGCAACACAGGGGGCGCGAGGAAGACCCAGTACTTC
>TRBV3-1/TRBV3-2|-|TRBJ1-1|-
CASSQELGRNTEAFF
TGTGCCAGCAGCCAAGAACTGGGGAGGAACACTGAAGCTTTCTTT
>TRBV6-1|-|TRBJ1-1|-
CASSESGGNTEAFF
TGTGCCAGCAGTGAATCTGGGGGGAACACTGAAGCTTTCTTT
>TRBV6-1|-|TRBJ2-7|TRBD2
CASKTSGGDSYEQYF
TGTGCCAGCAAGACTAGCGGGGGGGACTCCTACGAGCAGTACTTC
>TRBV7-9|-|TRBJ2-1|-
CASSLEVWGVRNEQFF
TGTGCCAGCAGCTTAGAAGTTTGGGGGGTTAGGAATGAGCAGTTCTTC
>TRBV18|-|TRBJ1-3|-
CASSNWREFSGNTIYF
TGTGCCAGCTCAAATTGGAGGGAGTTCTCTGGAAACACCATATATTTT
>TRBV12-3/TRBV12-4|-|TRBJ2-7|-
CASSPLQAYEQYF
TGTGCCAGCAGCCCGTTACAGGCCTACGAGCAGTACTTC